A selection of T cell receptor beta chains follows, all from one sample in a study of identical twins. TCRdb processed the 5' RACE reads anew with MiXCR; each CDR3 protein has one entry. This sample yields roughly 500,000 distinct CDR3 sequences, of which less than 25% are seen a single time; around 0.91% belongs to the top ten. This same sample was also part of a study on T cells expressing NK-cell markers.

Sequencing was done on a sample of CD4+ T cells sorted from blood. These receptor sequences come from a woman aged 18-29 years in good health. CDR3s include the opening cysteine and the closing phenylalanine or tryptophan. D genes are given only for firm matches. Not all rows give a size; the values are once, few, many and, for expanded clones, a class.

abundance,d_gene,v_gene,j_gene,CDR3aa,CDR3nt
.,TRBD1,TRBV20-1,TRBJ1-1,CSAQHRGSNTEAFF,TGCAGTGCGCAGCACAGGGGTTCGAACACTGAAGCTTTCTTT
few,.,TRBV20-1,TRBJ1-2,CSNAGNHNYGYTF,TGCAGTAACGCAGGGAACCATAACTATGGCTACACCTTC
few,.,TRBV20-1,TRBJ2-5,CSATDERGQETQYF,TGCAGTGCAACAGACGAACGGGGACAAGAGACCCAGTACTTC
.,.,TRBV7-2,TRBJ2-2,CASSLVGTYTGELFF,TGTGCCAGCAGCTTAGTTGGGACCTACACCGGGGAGCTGTTTTTT
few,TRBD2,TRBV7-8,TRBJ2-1,CASSAISGGSHEQFF,TGTGCCAGCAGCGCGATCAGCGGGGGGTCTCATGAGCAGTTCTTC
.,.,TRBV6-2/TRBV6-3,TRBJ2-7,CASSNLFGLSYEQYF,TGTGCCAGCAGTAACCTCTTCGGACTTTCATACGAGCAGTACTTC
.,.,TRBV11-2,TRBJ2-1,CASSYPGKQFF,TGTGCCAGCAGCTACCCGGGGAAGCAGTTCTTC
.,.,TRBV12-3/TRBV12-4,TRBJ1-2,CASSYGTMYGYTF,TGTGCCAGCAGTTACGGGACGATGTATGGCTACACCTTC
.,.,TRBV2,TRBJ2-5,CASNRYDEETQYF,TGTGCCAGCAACAGGTATGACGAAGAGACCCAGTACTTC
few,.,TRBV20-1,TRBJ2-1,CSARRQLYEQFF,TGCAGTGCTCGCCGGCAACTATATGAGCAGTTCTTC
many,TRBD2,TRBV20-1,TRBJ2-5,CSAGSGNQETQYF,TGCAGTGCTGGAAGCGGGAACCAAGAGACCCAGTACTTC
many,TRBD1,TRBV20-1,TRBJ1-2,CSARQGGYGYTF,TGCAGTGCGCGACAGGGTGGCTATGGCTACACCTTC
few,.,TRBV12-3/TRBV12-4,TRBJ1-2,CASSTHQTSQITTF,TGTGCCAGCAGTACCCACCAGACCAGCCAGATAACTACCTTC
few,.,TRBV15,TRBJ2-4,CATSRGVGENIQYF,TGTGCCACCAGCAGAGGAGTGGGAGAAAACATTCAGTACTTC
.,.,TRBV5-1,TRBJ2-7,CASSSDTREQYF,TGCGCCAGCAGCTCTGACACGCGGGAGCAGTACTTC
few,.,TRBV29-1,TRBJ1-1,CSAWSPGTEAFF,TGCAGCGCCTGGTCCCCGGGCACTGAAGCTTTCTTT
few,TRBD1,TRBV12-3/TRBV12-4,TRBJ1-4,CASSLVGQGTEKLFF,TGTGCCAGCAGCCTAGTTGGACAGGGTACGGAAAAACTGTTTTTT
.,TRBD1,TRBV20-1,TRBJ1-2,CSATGQGGIGYTF,TGCAGTGCTACCGGACAGGGTGGTATTGGCTACACCTTC
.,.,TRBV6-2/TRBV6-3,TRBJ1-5,CASSYKSDRALSNQPQHF,TGTGCCAGCAGTTACAAGTCGGACCGGGCACTTAGCAATCAGCCCCAGCATTTT
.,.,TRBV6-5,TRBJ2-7,CASSYVWGNEQYF,TGTGCCAGCAGTTACGTTTGGGGAAATGAGCAGTACTTC
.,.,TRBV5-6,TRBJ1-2,CASSVGVVGYTF,TGTGCCAGCAGCGTCGGGGTTGTTGGCTACACCTTC
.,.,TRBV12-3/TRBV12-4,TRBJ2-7,CASSSAGRREQYF,TGTGCCAGCAGTTCCGCGGGCAGGAGAGAGCAGTACTTC
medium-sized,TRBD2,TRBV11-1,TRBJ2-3,CASSLGRSGGSTDTQYF,TGTGCCAGCAGCTTGGGCCGTAGCGGGGGCAGCACAGATACGCAGTATTTT
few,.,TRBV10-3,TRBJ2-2,CAISESRGELFF,TGTGCCATCAGTGAGTCTCGTGGGGAGCTGTTTTTT
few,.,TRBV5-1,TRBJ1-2,CASSLALNWDDINYGYTF,TGCGCCAGCAGCTTGGCTTTGAATTGGGACGACATCAACTATGGCTACACCTTC
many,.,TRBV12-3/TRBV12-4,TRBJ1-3,CASSKSSGNTIYF,TGTGCCAGCAGTAAGAGCTCTGGAAACACCATATATTTT
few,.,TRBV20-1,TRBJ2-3,CSARSPPGDTQYF,TGCAGTGCTAGATCCCCCCCAGGCGATACGCAGTATTTT
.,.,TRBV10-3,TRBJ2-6,CAISPETGANVLTF,TGTGCCATCAGCCCAGAAACTGGGGCCAACGTCCTGACTTTC
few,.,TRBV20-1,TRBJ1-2,CSAGQSLGYTF,TGCAGTGCCGGACAGTCCCTAGGCTACACCTTC
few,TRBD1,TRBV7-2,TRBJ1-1,CASREWQGAEAFF,TGTGCCAGCAGGGAATGGCAGGGGGCTGAAGCTTTCTTT
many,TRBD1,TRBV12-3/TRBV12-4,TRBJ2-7,CASSWTGAYEQYF,TGTGCCAGCAGTTGGACAGGGGCCTACGAGCAGTACTTC
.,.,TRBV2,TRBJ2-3,CASSEDLGLPDTQYF,TGTGCCAGCAGTGAAGACCTCGGCCTGCCAGATACGCAGTATTTT
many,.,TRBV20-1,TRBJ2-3,CSATTSTDTQYF,TGCAGTGCTACAACTAGCACAGATACGCAGTATTTT
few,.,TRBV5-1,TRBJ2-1,CASSFQGKEQFF,TGCGCCAGCAGCTTCCAGGGAAAAGAGCAGTTCTTC
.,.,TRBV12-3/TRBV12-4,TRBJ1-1,CASSRGWDTEAFF,TGTGCCAGCAGCAGGGGCTGGGACACTGAAGCTTTCTTT
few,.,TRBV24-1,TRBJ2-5,CATADQETQYF,TGTGCCACCGCAGACCAAGAGACCCAGTACTTC
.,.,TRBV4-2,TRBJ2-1,CASSHTREHEQFF,TGTGCCAGCAGCCATACCAGGGAGCATGAGCAGTTCTTC
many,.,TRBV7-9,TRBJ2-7,CASSFGGTYEQYF,TGTGCCAGCAGTTTTGGCGGGACCTACGAGCAGTACTTC
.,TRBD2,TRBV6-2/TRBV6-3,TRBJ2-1,CASSPGLAGGPGSYNEQFF,TGTGCCAGCAGTCCCGGACTAGCGGGAGGTCCAGGCTCCTACAATGAGCAGTTCTTC
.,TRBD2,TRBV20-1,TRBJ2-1,CSARPGGFSYNEQFF,TGCAGTGCCCGCCCCGGGGGGTTCTCCTACAATGAGCAGTTCTTC
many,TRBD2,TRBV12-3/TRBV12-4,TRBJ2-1,CASSSGGAYNEQFF,TGTGCCAGCAGTTCGGGGGGGGCCTACAATGAGCAGTTCTTC
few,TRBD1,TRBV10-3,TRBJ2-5,CAISEGQGITQYF,TGTGCCATCAGCGAGGGACAGGGGATAACCCAGTACTTC
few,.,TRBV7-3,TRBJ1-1,CASSVLGTDTEAFF,TGTGCCAGCAGCGTACTCGGGACGGACACTGAAGCTTTCTTT
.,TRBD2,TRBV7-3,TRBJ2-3,CASSRPFPGGGGPTDTQYF,TGTGCCAGCAGCCGCCCGTTCCCCGGCGGGGGGGGCCCCACAGATACGCAGTATTTT
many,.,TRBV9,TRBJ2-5,CASSVAGEETQYF,TGTGCCAGCAGCGTAGCCGGGGAGGAGACCCAGTACTTC
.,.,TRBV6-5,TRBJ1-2,CASSYSKGTYYGYTF,TGTGCCAGCAGTTACTCGAAGGGGACCTACTATGGCTACACCTTC
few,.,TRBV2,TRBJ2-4,CASTPQAKNIQYF,TGTGCCAGCACTCCGCAGGCCAAAAACATTCAGTACTTC
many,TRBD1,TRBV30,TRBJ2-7,CAWRGTGVYEQYF,TGTGCCTGGAGGGGGACAGGGGTCTACGAGCAGTACTTC
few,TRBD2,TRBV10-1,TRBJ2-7,CASSESSGRHEQYF,TGCGCCAGCAGTGAGAGTAGCGGGAGACACGAGCAGTACTTC